This TCR beta chain is drawn from a study of blood T cells in healthy people across ages. There were healthy Caucasian individuals from Russia, aged roughly 6 to 100, serving as donors. Germline lookup yields CDR1 SGHTA and CDR2 FQGNSA. Trimming left V 0 bases short and J 1 base short, with 10 bases between. CDR3 length: 15 residues. It was with a sample-barcoded 5' primer and a J-beta primer mix that a second PCR of roughly 7 to 12 cycles was run. Per sample, CDR3-containing paired-end reads numbered at least 2.5 million. Via MiXCR, TCRdb re-called the 5' RACE reads, giving one row per CDR3 protein. The table lists approximately 1,100,000 distinct CDR3 sequences, around 45% of them singletons. Study-level points and caveats: Unsorted PBMC input precluded a conclusive naive versus antigen-experienced comparison.

This clonotype was seen a handful of times. Its antigen is as yet unknown. The chain uses TRBV7-2 and TRBJ2-7; D not certain. What was sequenced was blood. This clonotype originated in a woman aged 55-75 years in good health. CDR3 amino acids: CASSLAMQISYEQYF. In DNA, the CDR3 is TGTGCCAGCAGCTTAGCGATGCAGATTTCCTACGAGCAGTACTTC.